This T cell receptor (beta chain) was captured by sequencing in a study of T cell changes during pregnancy in multiple sclerosis. Trimming pared 6 bases from V and 6 bases from J, leaving 11 bases between. CDR3 length: 12 amino acids. Looked up from germline, CDR1 is MDHEN and CDR2 is SYDVKM. The method was immunoSEQ multiplex PCR; TCRdb's version includes in-frame clones alone and lacks a portion of them. In the table there are 95,000 to 110,000 clones, about 90% of which are singletons. V and J are TRBV28 and TRBJ2-5; D possibly corresponds to TRBD1 (6 bases). This receptor was taken from a female donor with multiple sclerosis, enrolled in a pregnancy study. The material was peripheral blood, obtained after pregnancy. CDR3 DNA sequence: TGTGCCAGCAGGCAGGGGAGAAAGACCCAGTACTTC. It specifies CASRQGRKTQYF.